This entry lists 20 T cell receptor beta chains sequenced from one sample in a study of blood T cell repertoires in COVID-19. Only in-frame clones appear in the TCRdb table, and some are missing; sequencing was by immunoSEQ multiplex PCR. The sample shows 100,000 to 150,000 clones, 70% to 90% of them seen only once. Sequenced sample: peripheral blood. Receptors were obtained from a man in his forties or fifties with acute or convalescent COVID-19.

The CDR3 nucleotides are TGTGCCAGCAGCCAAGGAGACGGGACAAAGAACACTGAAGCTTTCTTT. Translated: CASSQGDGTKNTEAFF. The gene calls are TRBV7-9 and TRBJ1-1, with TRBD1 as a possible D gene (6 bases). Germline CDR1 reads SEHNR; CDR2 reads FQNEAQ (reference sequence). V dropped 5 bases and J dropped 1 base, with 17 bases sitting between them. CDR3 length: 16 residues.

J is TRBJ2-2 and V is TRBV13; 12 bases align to TRBD2. The CDR3 has 19 amino acids. Germline-derived CDR1 and CDR2 are PRHDT and FYEKMQ (reference sequence). V shed 1 base and J 3 bases; nucleotides not matched to a gene: 9. CDR3 in amino acids: CASSLDATSGGLHTGELFF. The DNA for the CDR3 is TGTGCCAGCAGCTTAGACGCGACTAGCGGGGGCCTTCACACCGGGGAGCTGTTTTTT.

The chain uses TRBV28 and TRBJ1-2; 7 bases fit TRBD1. The CDR3 length is 13 residues. Germline CDR1 and CDR2: MDHEN and SYDVKM. The J segment lost 8 bases and the V segment lost 5 bases, leaving 8 bases of the junction unmatched. The CDR3 protein is CASSVRDRRGYTF. For the CDR3, the DNA is TGTGCCAGCAGTGTCCGGGACAGACGCGGCTACACCTTC.

V usage is TRBV13 and J usage is TRBJ2-1; TRBD2 might be the D (6 bases). Germline assignment: CDR1 PRHDT and CDR2 FYEKMQ (reference sequence). The length of the CDR3 is 13 residues. Trimming pared 1 base from V and 7 bases from J, leaving 8 bases between. The CDR3 DNA reads as TGTGCCAGCAGCTTAGTCCGGGGGAATGAGCAGTTCTTC. Protein sequence: CASSLVRGNEQFF.

The CDR3 DNA reads TGCAGCTCACGGACTAGCGGGTACAATGAGCAGTTCTTC. It translates to CSSRTSGYNEQFF. The rearrangement links TRBV29-1 to TRBJ2-1; 11 positions match TRBD2. CDR3 length: 13 amino acids. The V and J ends lost 8 bases and 4 bases, in that order; junction bases with no gene match: 4. CDR1 is SQVTM, CDR2 ANQGSEA, per germline.

J is TRBJ2-7 and V is TRBV7-2, with TRBD2 identical over 9 bases. The germline V gene has CDR1 SGHTA and CDR2 FQGNSA. Losses at the gene ends were 3 bases for V and 5 bases for J; bases not matched to a gene: 20. The CDR3 contains 19 residues. CDR3 region: CASSFQMVWREGGRDEQYF. The CDR3 nucleotides read TGTGCCAGCAGCTTTCAAATGGTCTGGCGGGAGGGGGGGCGTGACGAGCAGTACTTC.

The rearrangement uses TRBV6-4 and TRBJ1-5; D may be TRBD1 (5 bases). Germline CDR1 is MRHNA and CDR2 is SNTAGT. The CDR3 contains 14 residues. V lost 4 bases and J 9 bases, leaving 16 bases between the germline ends. Written as DNA, the CDR3 is TGTGCCAGCAGTGGGGACTTGAACAGCCCGCCCCAGCATTTT. Protein sequence: CASSGDLNSPPQHF.

The CDR3 loop reads CASSVELPPDYGYTF. Here the CDR3 DNA reads TGTGCCAGCAGTGTTGAGCTGCCTCCGGACTATGGCTACACCTTC. The V gene is TRBV2, the J gene TRBJ1-2; no clear D gene. V dropped 4 bases and J dropped 3 bases, with 15 bases sitting between them. The CDR3 consists of 15 residues. Germline V lookup: CDR1 SNHLY, CDR2 FYNNEI.

The V gene is TRBV7-9, the J gene TRBJ2-1; D call uncertain. The V gene's germline CDR1 is SEHNR and CDR2 FQNEAQ (reference sequence). Trimming took 3 bases from V and 8 from J, leaving 5 bases between them. The CDR3 sequence is 11 residues long. CDR3 in amino acids: CASSFSYEQFF. CDR3 in DNA: TGTGCCAGCAGCTTTTCTTATGAGCAGTTCTTC.

The chain has TRBV6-6 and TRBJ2-7; 10 bases align to TRBD1. V trimming: 8 bases; J trimming: 5 bases; junction bases outside the gene matches: 6. CDR1 and CDR2 (germline): MNHNY, SVGAGI (reference sequence). The CDR3 spans 13 residues. CDR3 nucleotide sequence: TGTGCCAGCCGACAGGGGGCGATCAACGAGCAGTACTTC. Amino acid sequence: CASRQGAINEQYF.

The rearrangement uses TRBV30 and TRBJ1-1; D perhaps matches TRBD1 (5 bases). Between the trimmed V and J ends, which lost 0 bases and 1 base, there was a span of 12 bases. The germline V gene has CDR1 GTSNPN and CDR2 SVGIG (reference sequence). The CDR3 totals 15 residues. DNA for the CDR3: TGTGCCTGGAGTGTACGTGTCAGGGCGAACACTGAAGCTTTCTTT. Translating it yields CAWSVRVRANTEAFF.

V usage is TRBV5-5 and J usage is TRBJ2-7; no reliable D call. Deletions cut 2 bases from V and 3 bases from J, with 12 bases between. CDR1 and CDR2 (germline): SGHKS, YYEKEE (reference sequence). The CDR3 is 14 amino acids. The CDR3 loop reads CASSFRVRGYEQYF. CDR3 coding DNA: TGTGCCAGCAGCTTTCGGGTCCGAGGCTACGAGCAGTACTTC.

V usage is TRBV6-5 and J usage is TRBJ1-1, with D uncertain. The germline V gene encodes CDR1 MNHEY and CDR2 SVGAGI. The ends were cut back, 6 bases at V and 1 base at J, with 15 bases in the middle. CDR3 length equals 15 residues. CDR3 nucleotides: TGTGCCAGCAGCGCCCCCCGGGGAAGGAACACTGAAGCTTTCTTT. Amino acids: CASSAPRGRNTEAFF.

This chain links TRBV29-1 with TRBJ2-2, with a possible D match to TRBD2 (6 bases). The CDR3 is 18 amino acids. The germline V gene encodes CDR1 SQVTM and CDR2 ANQGSEA. Trimming stripped 2 bases from V and 6 bases from J, with 25 bases between. This CDR3 is CSVEPLGSSGSLSGELFF. The CDR3 DNA is TGCAGCGTTGAACCCCTCGGGAGCAGCGGGTCACTATCCGGGGAGCTGTTTTTT.

This rearrangement joins TRBV5-1 to TRBJ2-7, with 9 positions matching TRBD2. J lost 2 bases, V lost 4 bases, and 7 bases had no gene match. This CDR3 has 15 residues. CDR1 is SGHRS, CDR2 YFSETQ, per germline. The CDR3 protein is CASSDGLARTYEQYF. As DNA, the CDR3 is TGCGCCAGCAGCGACGGACTAGCGCGTACCTACGAGCAGTACTTC.

This clone was detected once. The rearrangement links TRBV5-1 to TRBJ2-6, with TRBD1 matching 7 bases. The J segment lost 2 bases and the V segment lost 0 bases, leaving 5 bases of the junction unmatched. Germline V gene lookup returns CDR1 SGHRS and CDR2 YFSETQ. This CDR3 spans 17 amino acids. DNA of the CDR3: TGCGCCAGCAGCTTGGAGCAGGGGGAACCTGGGGCCAACGTCCTGACTTTC. As protein: CASSLEQGEPGANVLTF.

The rearrangement uses TRBV3-1 (or the pseudogene TRBV3-2) and TRBJ1-1; D remains unclear. Trimming removed 4 bases from V and 0 bases from J, with 9 bases in between. Germline loops: CDR1 LGHDT, CDR2 YNNKEL (reference sequence). CDR3 length: 14 amino acids. CDR3 sequence (DNA): TGTGCCAGCAGCCTAGGACTGCTGAACACTGAAGCTTTCTTT. It translates to CASSLGLLNTEAFF.

The rearrangement uses TRBV4-1 and TRBJ1-2; TRBD1 might be the D (5 bases). CDR1 and CDR2 (germline): MGHRA, YSYEKL. V lost 1 base to trimming and J lost 2 bases, with 11 bases between them. The CDR3 has 15 residues. The CDR3 loop is CASSQAVRVNYGYTF. CDR3 sequence (DNA): TGCGCCAGCAGCCAAGCTGTCAGGGTAAACTATGGCTACACCTTC.

This clone showed up just a few times. The V gene is TRBV5-4, the J gene TRBJ2-7, with TRBD2 matching over 9 bases. V gave up 3 bases and J gave up 2 bases; unmatched junction bases: 3. Germline CDR1 SGHNT, CDR2 YYREEE (reference sequence). The CDR3 runs 14 residues. CDR3 residues: CASSSPSGAYEQYF. The CDR3 DNA follows: TGTGCCAGCAGCTCGCCTAGCGGGGCCTACGAGCAGTACTTC.

The CDR3: CASSPGGSQALNEQFF. The CDR3 coding sequence is TGTGCCAGCAGCCCCGGAGGGAGCCAGGCCCTCAATGAGCAGTTCTTC. This chain connects TRBV5-4 to TRBJ2-1; the D gene is possibly TRBD2 (6 bases). Germline loops: CDR1 SGHNT, CDR2 YYREEE (reference sequence). Trimming removed 4 bases at V and 6 bases at J, with 20 bases between. The CDR3 totals 16 residues.